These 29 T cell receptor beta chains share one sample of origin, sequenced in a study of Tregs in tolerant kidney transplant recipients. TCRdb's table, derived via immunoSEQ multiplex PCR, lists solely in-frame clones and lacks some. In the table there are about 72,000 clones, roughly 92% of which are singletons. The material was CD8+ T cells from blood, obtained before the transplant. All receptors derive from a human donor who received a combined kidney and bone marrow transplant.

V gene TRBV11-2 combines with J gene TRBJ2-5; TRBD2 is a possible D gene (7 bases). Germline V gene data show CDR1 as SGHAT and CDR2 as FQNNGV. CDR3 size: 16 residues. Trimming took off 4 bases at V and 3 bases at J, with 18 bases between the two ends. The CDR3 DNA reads TGTGCCAGCAGCTCCCGGACTAAGGGGGGGGAAGAGACCCAGTACTTC. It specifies CASSSRTKGGEETQYF.

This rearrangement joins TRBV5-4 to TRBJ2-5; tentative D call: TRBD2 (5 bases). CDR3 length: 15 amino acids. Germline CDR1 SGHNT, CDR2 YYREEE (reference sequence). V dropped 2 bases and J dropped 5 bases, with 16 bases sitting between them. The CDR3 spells CASSFIGGSGETQYF. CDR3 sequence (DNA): TGTGCCAGCAGCTTCATAGGCGGGTCCGGGGAGACCCAGTACTTC.

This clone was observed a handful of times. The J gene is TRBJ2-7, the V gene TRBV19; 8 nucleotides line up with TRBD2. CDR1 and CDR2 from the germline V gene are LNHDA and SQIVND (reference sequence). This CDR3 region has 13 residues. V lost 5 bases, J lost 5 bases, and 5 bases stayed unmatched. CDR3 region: CASSPGLAHEQYF. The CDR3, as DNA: TGTGCCAGTAGTCCCGGACTAGCCCACGAGCAGTACTTC. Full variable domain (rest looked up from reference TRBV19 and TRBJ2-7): DGGITQSPKYLFRKEGQNVTLSCEQNLNHDAMYWYRQDPGQGLRLIYYSQIVNDFQKGDIAEGYSVSREKKESFPLTVTSAQKNPTAFYLCASSPGLAHEQYFGPGTRLTVT.

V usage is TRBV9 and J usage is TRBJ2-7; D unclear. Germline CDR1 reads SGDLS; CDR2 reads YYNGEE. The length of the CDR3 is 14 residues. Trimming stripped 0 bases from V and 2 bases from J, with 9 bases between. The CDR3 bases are TGTGCCAGCAGCGTAGGAGATTTACCCTACGAGCAGTACTTC. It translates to CASSVGDLPYEQYF.

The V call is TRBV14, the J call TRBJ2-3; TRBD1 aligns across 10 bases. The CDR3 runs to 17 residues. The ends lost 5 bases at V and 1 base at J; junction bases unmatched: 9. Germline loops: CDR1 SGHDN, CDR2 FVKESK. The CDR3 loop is CASSYSDRGPGTDTQYF. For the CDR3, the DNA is TGTGCCAGCAGCTATTCTGACAGGGGGCCCGGCACAGATACGCAGTATTTT.

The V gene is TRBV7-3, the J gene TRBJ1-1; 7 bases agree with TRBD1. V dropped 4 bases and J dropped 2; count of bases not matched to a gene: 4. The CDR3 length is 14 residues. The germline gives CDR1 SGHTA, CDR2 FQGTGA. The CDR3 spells CASSSGTANTEAFF. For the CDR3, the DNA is TGTGCCAGCAGCTCTGGGACAGCCAACACTGAAGCTTTCTTT.

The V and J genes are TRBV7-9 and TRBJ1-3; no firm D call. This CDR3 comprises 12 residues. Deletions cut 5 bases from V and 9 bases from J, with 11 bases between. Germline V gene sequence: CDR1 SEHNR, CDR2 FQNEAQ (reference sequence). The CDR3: CASSPSTVTIYF. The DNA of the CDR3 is TGTGCCAGCAGCCCTTCCACTGTCACCATATATTTT.

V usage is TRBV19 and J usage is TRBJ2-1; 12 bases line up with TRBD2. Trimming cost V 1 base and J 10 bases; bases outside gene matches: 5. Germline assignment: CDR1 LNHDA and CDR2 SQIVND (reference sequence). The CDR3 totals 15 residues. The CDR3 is CASSIGLAGVVEQFF. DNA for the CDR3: TGTGCCAGTAGTATAGGACTAGCGGGAGTAGTCGAGCAGTTCTTC. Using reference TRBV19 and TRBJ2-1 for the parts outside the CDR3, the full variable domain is DGGITQSPKYLFRKEGQNVTLSCEQNLNHDAMYWYRQDPGQGLRLIYYSQIVNDFQKGDIAEGYSVSREKKESFPLTVTSAQKNPTAFYLCASSIGLAGVVEQFFGPGTRLTVL.

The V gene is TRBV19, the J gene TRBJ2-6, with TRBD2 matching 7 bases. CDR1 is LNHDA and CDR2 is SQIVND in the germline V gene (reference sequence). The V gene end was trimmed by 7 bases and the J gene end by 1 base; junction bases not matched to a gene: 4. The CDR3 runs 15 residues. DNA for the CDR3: TGTGCCAGTACACCCGGGGGGTCTGGGGCCAACGTCCTGACTTTC. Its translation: CASTPGGSGANVLTF.

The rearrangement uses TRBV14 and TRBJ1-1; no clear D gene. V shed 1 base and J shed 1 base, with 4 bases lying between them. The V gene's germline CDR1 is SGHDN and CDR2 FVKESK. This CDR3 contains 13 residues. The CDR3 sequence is CASSQGANTEAFF. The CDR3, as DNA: TGTGCCAGCAGCCAAGGGGCGAACACTGAAGCTTTCTTT. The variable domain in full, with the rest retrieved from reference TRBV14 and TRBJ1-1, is EAGVTQFPSHSVIEKGQTVTLRCDPISGHDNLYWYRRVMGKEIKFLLHFVKESKQDESGMPNNRFLAERTGGTYSTLKVQPAELEDSGVYFCASSQGANTEAFFGQGTRLTVV.

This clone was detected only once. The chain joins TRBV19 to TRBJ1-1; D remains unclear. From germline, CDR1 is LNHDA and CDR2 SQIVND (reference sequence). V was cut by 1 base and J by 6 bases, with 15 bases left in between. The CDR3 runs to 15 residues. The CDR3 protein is CASSIGAAGYAEAFF. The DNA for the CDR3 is TGTGCCAGTAGTATAGGAGCAGCGGGGTACGCTGAAGCTTTCTTT.

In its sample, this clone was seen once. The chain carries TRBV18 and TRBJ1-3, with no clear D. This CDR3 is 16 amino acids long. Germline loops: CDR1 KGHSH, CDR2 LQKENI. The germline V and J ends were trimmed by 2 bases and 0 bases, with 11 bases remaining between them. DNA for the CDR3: TGTGCCAGCTCACCAGAACAGCCTTACTCTGGAAACACCATATATTTT. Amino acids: CASSPEQPYSGNTIYF.

The CDR3 region is CASSPEPGQGYEQYF. CDR3 nucleotide sequence: TGCGCCAGCAGCCCAGAACCGGGACAGGGTTACGAGCAGTACTTC. This rearrangement joins TRBV4-1 to TRBJ2-7, with TRBD1 matching over 9 bases. This CDR3 spans 15 amino acids. Germline lookup yields CDR1 MGHRA and CDR2 YSYEKL. V trimming: 4 bases; J trimming: 4 bases; junction bases outside the gene matches: 8.

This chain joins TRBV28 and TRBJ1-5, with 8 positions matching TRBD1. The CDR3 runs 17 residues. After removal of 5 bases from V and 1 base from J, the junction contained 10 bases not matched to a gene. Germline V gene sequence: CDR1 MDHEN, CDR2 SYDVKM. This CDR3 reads CASSPIDRGWSNQPQHF. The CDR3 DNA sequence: TGTGCCAGCAGTCCTATCGACAGGGGATGGAGCAATCAGCCCCAGCATTTT.

As DNA, the CDR3 is TGCGCCAGCAGTCCAGGACAGGGGGCTCAAAAACTGTTTTTT. This sequence encodes CASSPGQGAQKLFF. V is TRBV4-1 and J is TRBJ1-4, with 11 bases aligning to TRBD1. Germline trimming cut 6 bases from V and 9 bases from J; bases unmatched to any gene: 6. CDR1 and CDR2 (germline): MGHRA, YSYEKL. This CDR3 is 14 amino acids long.

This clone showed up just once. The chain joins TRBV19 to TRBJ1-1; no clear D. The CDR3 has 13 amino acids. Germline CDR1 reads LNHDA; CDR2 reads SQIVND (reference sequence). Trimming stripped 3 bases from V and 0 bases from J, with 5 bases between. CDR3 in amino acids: CASSISMNTEAFF. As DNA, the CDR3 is TGTGCCAGTAGTATTTCAATGAACACTGAAGCTTTCTTT.

This CDR3 is CASSLVLSETGYEQYF. As DNA, the CDR3 is TGTGCCAGCAGCTTAGTTTTGAGCGAGACAGGCTACGAGCAGTACTTC. The V call is TRBV11-2, the J call TRBJ2-7, with TRBD1 as a possible D gene (6 bases). The length of the CDR3 is 16 residues. The V gene lost 1 base and the J gene lost 3 bases, with 16 bases spanning the gap. Germline V gene sequence: CDR1 SGHAT, CDR2 FQNNGV.

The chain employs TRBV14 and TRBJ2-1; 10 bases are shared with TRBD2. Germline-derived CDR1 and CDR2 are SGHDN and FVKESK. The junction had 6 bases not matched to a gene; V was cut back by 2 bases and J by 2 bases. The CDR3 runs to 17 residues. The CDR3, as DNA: TGTGCCAGCAGCCAAAATCTAGCGGGAGAAGCCTACAATGAGCAGTTCTTC. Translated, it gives CASSQNLAGEAYNEQFF.

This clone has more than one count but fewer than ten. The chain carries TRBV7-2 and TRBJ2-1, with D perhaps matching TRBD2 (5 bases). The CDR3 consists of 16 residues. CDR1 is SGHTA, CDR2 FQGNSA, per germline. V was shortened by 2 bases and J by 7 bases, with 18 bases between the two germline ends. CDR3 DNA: TGTGCCAGCAGCTTACTGGAGGCCCGGGGTGGTAATGAGCAGTTCTTC. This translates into CASSLLEARGGNEQFF.

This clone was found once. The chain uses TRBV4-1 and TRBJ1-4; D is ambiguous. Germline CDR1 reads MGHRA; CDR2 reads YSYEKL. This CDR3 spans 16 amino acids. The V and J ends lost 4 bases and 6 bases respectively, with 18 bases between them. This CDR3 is CASSLGERVRYEKLFF. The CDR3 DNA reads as TGCGCCAGCAGCCTTGGGGAGCGGGTTAGATATGAAAAACTGTTTTTT.

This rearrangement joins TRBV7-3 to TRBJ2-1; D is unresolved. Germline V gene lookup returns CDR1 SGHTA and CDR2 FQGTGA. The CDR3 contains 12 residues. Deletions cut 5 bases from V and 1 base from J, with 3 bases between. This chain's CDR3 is CASSPSYNEQFF. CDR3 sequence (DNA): TGTGCCAGCAGCCCATCCTACAATGAGCAGTTCTTC.

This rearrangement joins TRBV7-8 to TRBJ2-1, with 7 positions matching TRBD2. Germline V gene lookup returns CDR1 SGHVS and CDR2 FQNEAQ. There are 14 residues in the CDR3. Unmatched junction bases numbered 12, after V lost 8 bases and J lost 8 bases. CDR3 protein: CASARLAGPDEQFF. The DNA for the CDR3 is TGTGCCAGCGCTCGATTAGCGGGTCCGGATGAGCAGTTCTTC.

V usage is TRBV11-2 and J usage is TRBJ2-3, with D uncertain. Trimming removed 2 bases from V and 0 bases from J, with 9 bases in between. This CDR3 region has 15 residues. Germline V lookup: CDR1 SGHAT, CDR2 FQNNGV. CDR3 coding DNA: TGTGCCAGCAGCTTAATTGCGCCTAGCACAGATACGCAGTATTTT. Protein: CASSLIAPSTDTQYF.

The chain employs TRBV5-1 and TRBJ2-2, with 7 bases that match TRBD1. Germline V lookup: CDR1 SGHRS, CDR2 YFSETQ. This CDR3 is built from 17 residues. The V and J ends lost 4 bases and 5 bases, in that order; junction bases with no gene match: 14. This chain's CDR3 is CASSVRDSLIGTGELFF. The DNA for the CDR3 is TGCGCCAGCAGCGTAAGGGACAGCCTAATCGGGACCGGGGAGCTGTTTTTT.

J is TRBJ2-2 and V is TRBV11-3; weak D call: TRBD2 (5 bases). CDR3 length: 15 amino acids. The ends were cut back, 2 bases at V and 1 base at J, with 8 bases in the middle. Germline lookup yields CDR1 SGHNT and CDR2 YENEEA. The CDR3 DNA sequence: TGTGCCAGCAGCTTATTTCGGGGGAACACCGGGGAGCTGTTTTTT. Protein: CASSLFRGNTGELFF.

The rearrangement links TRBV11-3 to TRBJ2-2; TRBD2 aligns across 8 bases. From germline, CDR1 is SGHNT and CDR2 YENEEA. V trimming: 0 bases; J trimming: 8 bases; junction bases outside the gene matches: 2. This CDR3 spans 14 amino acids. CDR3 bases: TGTGCCAGCAGCTTAGATAGCGGGAAGGGGGAGCTGTTTTTT. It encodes CASSLDSGKGELFF.

For the CDR3, the DNA is TGTGCCAGCAGCTCCGACAGGGTCGACGGGTTCTTC. Its translation: CASSSDRVDGFF. This chain connects TRBV7-8 to TRBJ2-1; 7 bases line up with TRBD1. The CDR3 length is 12 residues. Losses at the gene ends were 4 bases for V and 15 bases for J; bases not matched to a gene: 9. The V gene's germline CDR1 is SGHVS and CDR2 FQNEAQ.

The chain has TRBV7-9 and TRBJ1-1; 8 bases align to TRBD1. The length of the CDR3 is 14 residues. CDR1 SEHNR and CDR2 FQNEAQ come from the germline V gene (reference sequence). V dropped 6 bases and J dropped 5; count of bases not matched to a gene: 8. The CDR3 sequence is CASSRPGGVTEAFF. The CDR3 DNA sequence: TGTGCCAGCAGTCGTCCAGGGGGCGTGACTGAAGCTTTCTTT.

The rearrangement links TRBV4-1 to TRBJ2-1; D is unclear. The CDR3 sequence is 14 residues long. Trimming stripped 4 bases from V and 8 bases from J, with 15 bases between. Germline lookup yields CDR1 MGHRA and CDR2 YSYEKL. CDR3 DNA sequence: TGCGCCAGCAGCCTAGATTACGGGTCGGATGAGCAGTTCTTC. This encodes CASSLDYGSDEQFF.